The 10 T cell receptor beta chains in this list originate from one sample, sequenced in a study of blood T cell repertoires in COVID-19. Using immunoSEQ multiplex PCR, the repertoire was profiled, and TCRdb retains in-frame clones only, with some absent. Here the sample spans 170,000 or so clones, 65% to 85% being singletons. The sample taken for sequencing was peripheral blood. These receptors were taken from a woman aged 55-69 years with acute or convalescent COVID-19.

The chain recombines TRBV11-2 with TRBJ1-1; D unclear. There are 14 residues in the CDR3. Germline-derived CDR1 and CDR2 are SGHAT and FQNNGV. Trimming took off 2 bases at V and 2 bases at J, with 9 bases between the two ends. The CDR3 reads CASSLMTGNTEAFF. The CDR3 DNA follows: TGTGCCAGCAGCTTAATGACGGGAAACACTGAAGCTTTCTTT.

The chain couples TRBV7-6 to TRBJ2-1; maybe TRBD2 (6 bases). Germline CDR1 SGHVS, CDR2 FNYEAQ. The CDR3 runs to 17 residues. Trimming pared 5 bases from V and 6 bases from J, leaving 23 bases between. For the CDR3, the DNA is TGTGCCAGCAGCCCTCACCGGGACCCCGGGGGTACCAATGAGCAGTTCTTC. It is translated as CASSPHRDPGGTNEQFF. Looking up the rest from reference TRBV7-6 and TRBJ2-1 gives the full variable domain: GAGVSQSPRYKVTKRGQDVALRCDPISGHVSLYWYRQALGQGPEFLTYFNYEAQQDKSGLPNDRFSAERPEGSISTLTIQRTEQRDSAMYRCASSPHRDPGGTNEQFFGPGTRLTVL.

CDR3: CASSSRTGGIDGYTF. CDR3 bases: TGTGCCAGCAGCTCCAGGACAGGGGGAATCGATGGCTACACCTTC. The chain links TRBV7-2 to TRBJ1-2; 10 bases align to TRBD1. V dropped 4 bases and J dropped 6; count of bases not matched to a gene: 8. CDR1 is SGHTA, CDR2 FQGNSA, per germline. This CDR3 region has 15 residues.

This sequence joins TRBV6-5 and TRBJ1-1; tentatively, D is TRBD1 (5 bases). The V gene's germline CDR1 is MNHEY and CDR2 SVGAGI. The CDR3 sequence is 13 residues long. V gave up 8 bases and J gave up 4 bases, with 14 bases separating them. This CDR3 reads CASGRGYGTEAFF. Written as DNA, the CDR3 is TGTGCCAGCGGTCGGGGGTACGGCACTGAAGCTTTCTTT.

The chain combines TRBV4-1 with TRBJ2-3, with TRBD2 matching 10 bases. The CDR3 is 16 residues long. Germline CDR1 reads MGHRA; CDR2 reads YSYEKL. With 0 bases clipped from V and 4 bases from J, the junction kept 4 bases outside the gene matches. Written as DNA, the CDR3 is TGCGCCAGCAGCCAAGATAGAACTAGCGGGGCAGATACGCAGTATTTT. The encoded protein is CASSQDRTSGADTQYF.

The J gene is TRBJ2-5, the V gene TRBV3-1 (or the pseudogene TRBV3-2); D is uncertain. The V end lost 0 bases, the J end lost 4 bases, and 9 bases lay between the germline ends. Germline V lookup: CDR1 LGHDT, CDR2 YNNKEL (reference sequence). The CDR3 runs 14 residues. CDR3 sequence (DNA): TGTGCCAGCAGCCAAGACATTGTGAGAGAGACCCAGTACTTC. Protein product: CASSQDIVRETQYF.

The rearrangement joins TRBV10-3 to TRBJ2-7, with a weak D call TRBD2 (5 bases). CDR1 and CDR2 from the germline V gene are ENHRY and SYGVKD. The CDR3 has 12 residues. Between the trimmed V and J ends, which lost 4 bases and 6 bases, there was a span of 10 bases. The CDR3 DNA follows: TGTGCCATCAGTGGGACGGGGTCCGAGCAGTACTTC. As protein: CAISGTGSEQYF.

The chain has TRBV7-2 and TRBJ1-2; tentative D call: TRBD1 (5 bases). Germline-derived CDR1 and CDR2 are SGHTA and FQGNSA. The CDR3 spans 13 residues. V was cut by 3 bases and J by 2 bases, with 7 bases left in between. The CDR3 DNA reads as TGTGCCAGCAGCTTCGCAGGGAACTATGGCTACACCTTC. This translates into CASSFAGNYGYTF. Filled out from reference TRBV7-2 and TRBJ1-2, the complete variable domain reads GAGVSQSPSNKVTEKGKDVELRCDPISGHTALYWYRQSLGQGLEFLIYFQGNSAPDKSGLPSDRFSAERTGGSVSTLTIQRTQQEDSAVYLCASSFAGNYGYTFGSGTRLTVV.

The chain uses TRBV3-1 (or the pseudogene TRBV3-2) and TRBJ2-1; 12 bases fit TRBD2. From germline, CDR1 is LGHDT and CDR2 YNNKEL (reference sequence). The CDR3 sequence is 16 residues long. After removal of 0 bases from V and 7 bases from J, the junction contained 4 bases not matched to a gene. CDR3 region: CASSQDLTSGGNEQFF. The CDR3 nucleotides are TGTGCCAGCAGCCAAGATCTAACTAGCGGGGGGAATGAGCAGTTCTTC.

The chain is built from TRBV7-6 and TRBJ2-3; no reliable D call. Germline V gene sequence: CDR1 SGHVS, CDR2 FNYEAQ. The CDR3 is 16 residues long. V lost 1 base and J lost 2, with 13 bases in between. The DNA of the CDR3 is TGTGCCAGCAGCTTAGGGCAGGTATCCTACACAGATACGCAGTATTTT. Translating it yields CASSLGQVSYTDTQYF.